Sequencing of this T cell receptor beta chain was carried out in a study of blood T cell repertoires in COVID-19 (dated by TCRdb to about 2020). In terms of the full investigation: Collaborator samples came from the United States, Italy and Spain and covered acute and convalescent phases of COVID-19. Deeply sampled blood TCRbeta repertoires from subjects exposed to, actively infected with, or recovered from COVID-19 were included in the dataset. The samples were drawn from the first 160 participants of the ongoing ImmuneRACE study and from some 1,300 subjects provided by 6 global collaborators. The prospective study material was composed of cDNA or gDNA derived from T cells, B-cell-depleted T cells, or PBMCs. A freely available public database, intended as a resource for researchers studying the immune response to SARS-CoV-2, is where the repertoires were released. Where available, HLA class I and class II types were obtained from metadata supplied by the sample provider rather than from assay-based typing. The sample metadata nearly always contained a de-identified subject ID, COVID-19 status, age in years and sex.

CDR1 SGHDN and CDR2 FVKESK were looked up in the germline V gene. V and J are trimmed by 1 base and 7 bases, and the gene matches miss 15 bases of the junction. CDR3 length: 18 amino acids, cysteine to phenylalanine. The DNA shown is the 54-base CDR3, in frame from base 1. Each collaborating institution followed its own protocols to collect whole blood in K2EDTA tubes. Collaborator samples were shipped for TCRbeta analysis as frozen whole blood, isolated PBMCs, or DNA extracted from either sample type. Overall results and qualifications from the work: The amount of clinical and demographic metadata varied by source and participant and was provided uncurated.

TCRbeta CDR3 regions were amplified from genomic DNA using the immunoSEQ Assay, a bias-controlled multiplex PCR. Per the original workflow: The number of nucleated cells in each sample was estimated by amplification of reference gene primers within the assay. To quantify the absolute abundance of each unique TCRbeta CDR3 rearrangement, sequence reads were collapsed and filtered. For each sample, productive Simpson clonality was calculated as the square root of Simpson's diversity index across productive rearrangements. What TCRdb holds here is the immuneACCESS table cut down to in-frame rearrangements. Part of the clones is not present; checked against another copy, under half of the missing clones reflect an unresolved V gene, and the others are unexplained. That table supplies the V and J calls and clone size; D and trimming were determined from the DNA. The sample table shows 150,000 or so clones, and approximately 83% are seen once. The ten largest clones add up to less than 30% of the sample.

As concerns this clone: No antigen is known for it. No quality values exist for individual bases; no much larger clone is one base distant.

This clonotype was sampled from a woman aged 60-70 years with acute or convalescent COVID-19. The chain is encoded by TRBV14 joined to TRBJ1-3; 8 of the junction bases match TRBD1. The source material was peripheral blood. For the CDR3, the sequence is CASSQGPTGAFTGNTIYF. The base sequence is TGTGCCAGCAGCCAAGGGCCGACAGGGGCCTTCACCGGGAACACCATATATTTT.